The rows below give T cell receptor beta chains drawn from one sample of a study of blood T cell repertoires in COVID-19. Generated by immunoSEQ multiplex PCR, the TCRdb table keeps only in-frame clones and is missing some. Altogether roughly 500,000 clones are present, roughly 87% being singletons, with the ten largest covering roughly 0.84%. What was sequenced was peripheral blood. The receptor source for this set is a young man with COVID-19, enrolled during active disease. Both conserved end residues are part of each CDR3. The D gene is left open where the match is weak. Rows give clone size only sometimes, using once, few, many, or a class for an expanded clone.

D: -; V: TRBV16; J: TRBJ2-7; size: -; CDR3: CASSQSSRTYEQYF; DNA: TGTGCCAGCAGCCAATCCTCCAGAACCTACGAGCAGTACTTC
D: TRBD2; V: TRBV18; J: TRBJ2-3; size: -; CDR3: CASSLTNSGRPSTDTQYF; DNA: TGTGCCAGCTCACTAACCAATAGCGGGAGACCCTCCACAGATACGCAGTATTTT
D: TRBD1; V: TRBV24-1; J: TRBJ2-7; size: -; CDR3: CATSDSGTGIYEQYF; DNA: TGTGCCACCAGTGATTCCGGGACAGGGATCTACGAGCAGTACTTC
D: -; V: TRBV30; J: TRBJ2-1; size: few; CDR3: CAWSVNPRLRNEQFF; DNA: TGTGCCTGGAGTGTAAATCCGAGACTTCGCAATGAGCAGTTCTTC
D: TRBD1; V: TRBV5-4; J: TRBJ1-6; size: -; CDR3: CASSAPGQINSPLHF; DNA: TGTGCCAGCAGCGCACCGGGACAGATTAATTCACCCCTCCACTTT
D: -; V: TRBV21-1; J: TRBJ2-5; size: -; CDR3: CASSRMGTSGGAERETQYF; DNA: TGTGCCAGCAGCAGGATGGGGACTAGCGGGGGGGCCGAACGGGAGACCCAGTACTTC
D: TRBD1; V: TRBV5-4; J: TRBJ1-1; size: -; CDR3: CASKVTGGRTEAFF; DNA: TGTGCCAGCAAAGTAACAGGGGGAAGGACTGAAGCTTTCTTT
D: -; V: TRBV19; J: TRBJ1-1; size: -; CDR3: CASSILQVNTEAFF; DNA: TGTGCCAGTAGTATATTACAAGTGAACACTGAAGCTTTCTTT
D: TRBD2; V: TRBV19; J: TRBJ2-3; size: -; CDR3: CASSMGVGGGSTDTQYF; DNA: TGTGCCAGTAGTATGGGGGTTGGGGGAGGGAGCACAGATACGCAGTATTTT
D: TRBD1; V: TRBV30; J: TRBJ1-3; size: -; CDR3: CAWETGGGNTIYF; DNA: TGTGCCTGGGAGACAGGGGGAGGAAACACCATATATTTT
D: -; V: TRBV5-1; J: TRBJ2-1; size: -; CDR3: CASFLGTGRNEQFF; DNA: TGCGCCAGCTTTCTGGGTACAGGGAGAAATGAGCAGTTCTTC
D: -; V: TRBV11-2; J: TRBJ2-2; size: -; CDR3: CASSLTAGELFF; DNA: TGTGCCAGCAGCTTGACAGCCGGGGAGCTGTTTTTT
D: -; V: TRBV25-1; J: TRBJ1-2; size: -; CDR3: CASSEFSATVGYTF; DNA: TGTGCCAGCAGTGAATTCAGTGCGACAGTAGGCTACACCTTC
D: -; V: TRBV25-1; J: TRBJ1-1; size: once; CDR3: CASSERTPVNTEAFF; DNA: TGTGCCAGCAGTGAACGGACACCAGTGAACACTGAAGCTTTCTTT
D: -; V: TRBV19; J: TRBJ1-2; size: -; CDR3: CASSMEEDYGYTF; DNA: TGTGCCAGTAGTATGGAGGAGGACTATGGCTACACCTTC
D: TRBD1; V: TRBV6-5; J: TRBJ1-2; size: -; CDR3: CASRPTGAGYTF; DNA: TGTGCCAGCAGACCAACAGGGGCGGGCTACACCTTC
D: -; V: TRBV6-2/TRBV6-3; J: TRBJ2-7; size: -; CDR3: CASSPERMNEQYF; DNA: TGTGCCAGCAGCCCCGAGAGGATGAACGAGCAGTACTTC
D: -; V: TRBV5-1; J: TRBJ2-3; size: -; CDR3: CASSPGQTIANRTQYF; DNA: TGCGCCAGCAGCCCTGGACAGACTATAGCAAATAGGACGCAGTATTTT
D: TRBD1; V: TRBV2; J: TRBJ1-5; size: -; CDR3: CASIPDRDNQPQHF; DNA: TGTGCCAGCATTCCGGACAGGGACAATCAGCCCCAGCATTTT
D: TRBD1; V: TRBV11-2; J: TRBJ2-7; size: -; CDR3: CASSAGTVASYEQYF; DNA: TGTGCCAGCAGCGCCGGGACAGTCGCCTCCTACGAGCAGTACTTC
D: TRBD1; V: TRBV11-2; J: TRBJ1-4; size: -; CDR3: CASSRGQNNEKLFF; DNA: TGTGCCAGCAGCCGGGGACAGAATAATGAAAAACTGTTTTTT
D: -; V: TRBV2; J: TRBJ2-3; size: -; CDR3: CASSEADSRTDTQYF; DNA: TGTGCCAGCAGTGAAGCGGACAGCCGCACAGATACGCAGTATTTT
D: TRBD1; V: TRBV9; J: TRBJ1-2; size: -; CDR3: CASSPTTNRGSYGYTF; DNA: TGTGCCAGCAGCCCAACAACGAACAGGGGAAGCTATGGCTACACCTTC
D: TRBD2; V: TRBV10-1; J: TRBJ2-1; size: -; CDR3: CASSESRAGGGNEQFF; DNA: TGCGCCAGCAGTGAGTCGAGAGCGGGAGGGGGCAATGAGCAGTTCTTC
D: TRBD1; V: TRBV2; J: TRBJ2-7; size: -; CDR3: CASSQTGGRNYEQYF; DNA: TGTGCCAGCAGCCAGACAGGGGGTCGAAACTACGAGCAGTACTTC
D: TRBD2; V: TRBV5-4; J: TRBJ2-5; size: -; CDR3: CASSPTSGIGETQYF; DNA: TGTGCCAGCAGCCCAACTAGCGGGATAGGAGAGACCCAGTACTTC
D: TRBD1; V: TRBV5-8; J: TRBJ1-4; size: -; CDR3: CASSSGTGFRAEKLFF; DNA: TGTGCCAGCAGCTCCGGGACAGGGTTTCGTGCGGAGAAACTGTTTTTT
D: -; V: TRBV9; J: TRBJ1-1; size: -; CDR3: CASSVVQEIEAFF; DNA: TGTGCCAGCAGCGTAGTACAGGAGATTGAAGCTTTCTTT
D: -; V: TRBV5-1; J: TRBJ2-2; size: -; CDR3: CASSPRPENTGELFF; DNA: TGCGCCAGCAGCCCCCGCCCAGAGAACACCGGGGAGCTGTTTTTT
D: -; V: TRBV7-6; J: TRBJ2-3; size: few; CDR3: CASSLSPGSFSTDTQYF; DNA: TGTGCCAGCAGCTTATCGCCAGGAAGTTTTAGCACAGATACGCAGTATTTT
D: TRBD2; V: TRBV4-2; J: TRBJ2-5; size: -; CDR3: CASSQEGRAKETQYF; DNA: TGTGCCAGCAGCCAAGAAGGGAGGGCGAAGGAGACCCAGTACTTC
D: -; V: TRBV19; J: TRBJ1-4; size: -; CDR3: CATSGTGGEKLFF; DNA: TGTGCCACAAGTGGAACAGGTGGAGAAAAACTGTTTTTT
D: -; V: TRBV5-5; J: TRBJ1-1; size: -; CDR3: CASSSQLQANTEAFF; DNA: TGTGCCAGCAGCTCTCAACTTCAGGCGAACACTGAAGCTTTCTTT
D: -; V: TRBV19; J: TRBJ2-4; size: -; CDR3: CASSGGDTQAKNIQYF; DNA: TGTGCCAGTAGTGGAGGGGATACTCAAGCCAAAAACATTCAGTACTTC
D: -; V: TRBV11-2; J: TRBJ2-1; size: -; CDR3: CASSLGAVDSYNEQFF; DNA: TGTGCCAGCAGCTTAGGGGCAGTCGACTCCTACAATGAGCAGTTCTTC
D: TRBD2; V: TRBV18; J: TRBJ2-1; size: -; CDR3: CASSQGLERNNEQFF; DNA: TGTGCCAGCTCACAGGGACTAGAGCGCAACAATGAGCAGTTCTTC
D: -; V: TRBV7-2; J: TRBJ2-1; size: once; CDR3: CASSSLQRPPSNEQFF; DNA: TGTGCCAGCAGCTCCCTTCAGCGGCCGCCCTCCAATGAGCAGTTCTTC
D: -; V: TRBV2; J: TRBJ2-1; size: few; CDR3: CASSWYSGPYYNEQFF; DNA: TGTGCCAGCAGTTGGTATAGCGGACCCTACTACAATGAGCAGTTCTTC
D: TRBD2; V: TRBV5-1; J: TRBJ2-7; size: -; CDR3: CASSLVLAGGEQYF; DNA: TGCGCCAGCAGCTTGGTTCTAGCGGGAGGGGAGCAGTACTTC
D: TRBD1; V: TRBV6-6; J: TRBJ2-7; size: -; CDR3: CASSYSARTGAGEQYF; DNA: TGTGCCAGCAGTTACTCCGCGCGGACAGGGGCGGGGGAGCAGTACTTC
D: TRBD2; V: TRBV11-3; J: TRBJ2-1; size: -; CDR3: CASSFSSGSEEEQFF; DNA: TGTGCCAGCAGCTTTAGTAGCGGGAGTGAAGAGGAGCAGTTCTTC
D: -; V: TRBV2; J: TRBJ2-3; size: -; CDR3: CASTISPASTDTQYF; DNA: TGTGCCAGCACAATTTCCCCCGCGAGTACAGATACGCAGTATTTT
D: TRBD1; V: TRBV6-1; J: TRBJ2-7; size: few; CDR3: CASSEDDRGPPDYEQYF; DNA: TGTGCCAGCAGTGAAGATGACAGGGGGCCCCCGGACTACGAGCAGTACTTC
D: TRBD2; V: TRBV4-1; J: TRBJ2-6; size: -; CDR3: CASTTSGVSGANVLTF; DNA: TGCGCCAGCACAACTAGCGGAGTCTCTGGGGCCAACGTCCTGACTTTC
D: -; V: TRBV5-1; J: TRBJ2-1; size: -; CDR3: CASSSQGDNSYNEQFF; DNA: TGCGCCAGCAGTTCGCAAGGGGATAACTCCTACAATGAGCAGTTCTTC
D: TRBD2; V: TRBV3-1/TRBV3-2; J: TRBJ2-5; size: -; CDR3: CASSQALGGGAFQETQYF; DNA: TGTGCCAGCAGCCAAGCTTTGGGCGGGGGGGCCTTCCAAGAGACCCAGTACTTC
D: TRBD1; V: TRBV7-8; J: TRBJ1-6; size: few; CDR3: CASSADRGFGSPLHF; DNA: TGTGCCAGCAGCGCCGACAGGGGCTTCGGGTCACCCCTCCACTTT
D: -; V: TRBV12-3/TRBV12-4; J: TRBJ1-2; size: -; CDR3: CASSLAAYGYTF; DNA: TGTGCCAGCAGTTTGGCGGCCTATGGCTACACCTTC
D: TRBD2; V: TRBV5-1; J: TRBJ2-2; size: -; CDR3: CASSLAIHSGRTNTGELFF; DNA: TGCGCCAGCAGCTTGGCAATTCATAGCGGGAGGACGAACACCGGGGAGCTGTTTTTT
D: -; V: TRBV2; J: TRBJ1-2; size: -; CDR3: CAPGQGRGYTF; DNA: TGTGCCCCTGGGCAGGGCCGGGGCTACACCTTC
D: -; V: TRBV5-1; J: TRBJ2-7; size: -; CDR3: CASSLAAYDPYEQYF; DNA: TGCGCCAGCAGCTTGGCAGCGTACGATCCCTACGAGCAGTACTTC
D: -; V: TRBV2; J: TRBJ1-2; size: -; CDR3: CASSERQALGYTF; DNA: TGTGCCAGCAGTGAACGGCAGGCGCTCGGCTACACCTTC